This T cell receptor beta chain was sequenced in a study of CD8 T cells in ankylosing spondylitis. This clonotype was counted only a few times. What it recognizes is unknown. TCRdb used MiXCR to reprocess the 5' RACE reads, holding one entry per CDR3 protein. The repertoire holds roughly 180,000 distinct CDR3 sequences, with over 10% as singletons. Whole-study results and caveats: A TCR beta motif of 7 to 9 highly homologous variants seemed to mark ankylosing spondylitis blood.

The CDR3 loop spans 13 amino acids. The germline V gene has CDR1 DFQATT and CDR2 SNEGSKA (reference sequence). Trimming left V 1 base short and J 2 bases short, with 5 bases between. The specimen was blood, either unsorted or a sorted T cell fraction (not recorded which). This receptor was identified in a male donor with ankylosing spondylitis or in good health (not recorded which). The chain joins TRBV20-1 to TRBJ1-4; D is ambiguous. The CDR3 reads CSARALTNEKLFF. The CDR3 coding sequence is TGCAGTGCTAGAGCTCTCACTAATGAAAAACTGTTTTTT.